This T cell receptor (beta chain) came from a study of T cells after yellow fever vaccination. TCRdb processed the 5' RACE reads anew with MiXCR; each CDR3 protein has one entry. The profile covers some 560,000 distinct CDR3 sequences, with around 16% appearing a single time and around a sixth taken by the ten largest. Germline V CDR1 and CDR2: SGHTA, FQGNSA. The CDR3 contains 14 residues. After removal of 5 bases from V and 5 bases from J, the junction contained 8 bases not matched to a gene. Material: PBMCs, obtained less than 6 days after the first yellow fever vaccination. The chain joins TRBV7-2 to TRBJ2-5; 7 bases agree with TRBD2. The clonotype originates from a man aged 18-30 years who received the YFV17D yellow fever vaccine. The CDR3 loop reads CASSLGLVWETQYF. DNA for the CDR3: TGTGCCAGCAGCCTCGGACTAGTTTGGGAGACCCAGTACTTC.